The next 2 T cell receptor beta chains were all read from a single sample in a study of cytomegalovirus exposure and HLA in healthy donors. PCR used 60 Vbeta primers and 13 Jbeta primers. Only in-frame clones appear in the TCRdb table, and some are missing; sequencing was by immunoSEQ multiplex PCR. The sample holds approximately 110,000 clones, roughly 79% seen once. The sequencing input was PBMCs. Receptor source: a woman aged 50 to 60 in good health and CMV-seropositive.

The J gene is TRBJ2-3, the V gene TRBV21-1; the D call in the table, TRBD2, was not verified against the DNA. TRBV21-1 counts as a pseudogene. The CDR3 has 17 amino acids. The DNA for the CDR3 is TGTGCCAGCAGCCCACTTAGCGGGACTCCTCACACAGATACGCAGTATTTT. The encoded protein is CASSPLSGTPHTDTQYF.

Here the CDR3 reads CASSSDRTGNDQPQHF. The CDR3 nucleotides are TGTGCCAGCAGTTCGGACCGGACGGGGAATGATCAGCCCCAGCATTTT. J is TRBJ1-5 and V is TRBV27; D ambiguous. Trimming pared 4 bases from V and 5 bases from J, leaving 18 bases between. The CDR3 spans 16 residues. The germline V gene encodes CDR1 MNHEY and CDR2 SMNVEV (reference sequence).